Below, one T cell receptor beta chain is given with its context. What it binds is not known. The sorted conventional CD4 T cells were gated as CD4+CD127+. The data were produced by immunoSEQ multiplex PCR, yet TCRdb's version contains in-frame clones alone and is incomplete. The table lists roughly 23,000 clones, around 97% of them singletons. The data stem from a study of B cell selection in AIRE deficiency. Findings and limits, study-wide: Shared Treg sequences were biased toward short CDR3s with few non-templated nucleotide insertions.

The V end was cut by 5 bases, the J end by 5 bases, with 12 bases between. This CDR3 spans 13 amino acids. CDR1 and CDR2 from the germline V gene are MDHEN and SYDVKM. The sequence came from a human donor with AIRE deficiency. The chain carries TRBV28 and TRBJ2-5; TRBD2 is a possible D gene (5 bases). The sequenced material came from conventional CD4+ T cells sorted from PBMCs. DNA of the CDR3: TGTGCCAGCAGTCCCCCCGGACTGGAGACCCAGTACTTC. Translating it yields CASSPPGLETQYF.